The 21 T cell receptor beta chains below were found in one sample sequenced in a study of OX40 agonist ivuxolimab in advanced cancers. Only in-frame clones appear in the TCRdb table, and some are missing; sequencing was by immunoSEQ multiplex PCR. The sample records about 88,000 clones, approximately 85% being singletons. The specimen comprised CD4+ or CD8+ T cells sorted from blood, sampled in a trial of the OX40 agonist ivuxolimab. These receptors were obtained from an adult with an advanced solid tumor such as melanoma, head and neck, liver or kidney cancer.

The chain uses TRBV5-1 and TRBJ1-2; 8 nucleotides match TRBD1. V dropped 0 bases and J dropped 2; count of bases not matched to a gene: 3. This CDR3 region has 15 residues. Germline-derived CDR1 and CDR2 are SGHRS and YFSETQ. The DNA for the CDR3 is TGCGCCAGCAGCTTGGCCGCAGGGGGCAACTATGGCTACACCTTC. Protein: CASSLAAGGNYGYTF.

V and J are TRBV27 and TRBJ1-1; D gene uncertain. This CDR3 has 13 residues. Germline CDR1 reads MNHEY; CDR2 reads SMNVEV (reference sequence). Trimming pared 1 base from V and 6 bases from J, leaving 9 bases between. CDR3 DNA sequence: TGTGCCAGCAGTTTATGGGGTTGGGCTGAAGCTTTCTTT. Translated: CASSLWGWAEAFF.

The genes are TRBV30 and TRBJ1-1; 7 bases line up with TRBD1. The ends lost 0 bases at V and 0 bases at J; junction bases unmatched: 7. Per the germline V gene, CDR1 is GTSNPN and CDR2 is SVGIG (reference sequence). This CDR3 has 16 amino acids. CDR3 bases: TGTGCCTGGAGTGTACGGGGGGACAGACTGAACACTGAAGCTTTCTTT. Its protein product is CAWSVRGDRLNTEAFF.

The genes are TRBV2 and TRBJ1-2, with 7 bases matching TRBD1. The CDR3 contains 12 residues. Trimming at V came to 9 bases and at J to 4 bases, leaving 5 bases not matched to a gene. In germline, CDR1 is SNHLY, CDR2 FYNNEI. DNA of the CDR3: TGTGCCAGACAGGGACAGTCCTATGGCTACACCTTC. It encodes CARQGQSYGYTF.

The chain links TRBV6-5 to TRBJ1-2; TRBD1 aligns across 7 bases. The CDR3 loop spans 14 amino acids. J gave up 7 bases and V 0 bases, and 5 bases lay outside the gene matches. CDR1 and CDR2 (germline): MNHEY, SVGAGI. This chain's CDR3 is CASSYSAAGGGYTF. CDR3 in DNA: TGTGCCAGCAGTTACTCGGCGGCAGGGGGTGGCTACACCTTC.

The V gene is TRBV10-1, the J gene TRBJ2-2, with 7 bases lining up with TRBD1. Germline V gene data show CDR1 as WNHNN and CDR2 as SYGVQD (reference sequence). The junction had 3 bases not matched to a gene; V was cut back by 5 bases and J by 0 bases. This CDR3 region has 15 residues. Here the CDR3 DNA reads TGCGCCAGCAGTAGGGACAGTTCGAACACCGGGGAGCTGTTTTTT. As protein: CASSRDSSNTGELFF.

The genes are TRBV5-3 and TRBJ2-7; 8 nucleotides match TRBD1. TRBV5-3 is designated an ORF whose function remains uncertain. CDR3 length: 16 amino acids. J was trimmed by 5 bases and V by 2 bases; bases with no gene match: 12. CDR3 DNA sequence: TGTGCCAGAAGCTTATCTGGGACACAGGGGGGTAACGAGCAGTACGTC. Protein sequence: CARSLSGTQGGNEQYV.

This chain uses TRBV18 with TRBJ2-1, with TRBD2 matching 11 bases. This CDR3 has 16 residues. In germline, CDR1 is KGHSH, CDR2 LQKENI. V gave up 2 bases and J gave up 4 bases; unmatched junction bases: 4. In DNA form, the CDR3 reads TGTGCCAGCTCACCAATAGCGGGAGGGCGTTACAATGAGCAGTTCTTC. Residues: CASSPIAGGRYNEQFF.

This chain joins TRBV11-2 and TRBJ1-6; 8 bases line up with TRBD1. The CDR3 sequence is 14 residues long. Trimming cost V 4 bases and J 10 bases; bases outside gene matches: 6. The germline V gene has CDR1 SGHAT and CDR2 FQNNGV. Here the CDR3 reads CASSSQGVGSPLHF. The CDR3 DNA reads TGTGCCAGCAGCTCACAGGGGGTGGGATCACCCCTCCACTTT.

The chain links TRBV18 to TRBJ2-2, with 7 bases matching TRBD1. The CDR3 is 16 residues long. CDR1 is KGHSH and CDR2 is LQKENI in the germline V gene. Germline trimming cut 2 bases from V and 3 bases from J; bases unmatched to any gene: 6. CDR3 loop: CASSPRGRRDTGELFF. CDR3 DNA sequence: TGTGCCAGCTCACCAAGGGGGCGCAGAGACACCGGGGAGCTGTTTTTT.

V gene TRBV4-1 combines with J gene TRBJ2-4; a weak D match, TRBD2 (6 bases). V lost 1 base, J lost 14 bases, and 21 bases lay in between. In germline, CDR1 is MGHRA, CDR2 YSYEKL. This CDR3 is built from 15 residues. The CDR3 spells CASSQVYGIGGWEYF. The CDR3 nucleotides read TGCGCCAGCAGCCAAGTATATGGTATCGGGGGATGGGAGTACTTC.

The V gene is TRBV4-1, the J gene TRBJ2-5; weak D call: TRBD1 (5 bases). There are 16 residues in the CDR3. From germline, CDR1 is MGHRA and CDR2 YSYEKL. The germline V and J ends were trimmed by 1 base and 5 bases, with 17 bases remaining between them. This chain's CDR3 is CASSQGGDRDGETQYF. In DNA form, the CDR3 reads TGCGCCAGCAGCCAAGGGGGCGACAGAGACGGGGAGACCCAGTACTTC.

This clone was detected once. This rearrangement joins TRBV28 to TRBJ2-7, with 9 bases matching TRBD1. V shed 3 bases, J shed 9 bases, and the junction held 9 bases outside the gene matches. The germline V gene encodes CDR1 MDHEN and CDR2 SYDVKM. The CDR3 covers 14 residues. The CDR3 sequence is CASSFGDRVHGQYF. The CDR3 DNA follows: TGTGCCAGCAGTTTTGGGGACAGGGTTCACGGGCAGTACTTC.

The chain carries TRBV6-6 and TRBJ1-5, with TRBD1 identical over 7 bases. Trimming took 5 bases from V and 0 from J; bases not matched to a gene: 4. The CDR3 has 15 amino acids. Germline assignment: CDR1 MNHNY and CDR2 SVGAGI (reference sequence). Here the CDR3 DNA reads TGTGCCAGCAGTCAACGACAGGGTAGCAATCAGCCCCAGCATTTT. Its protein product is CASSQRQGSNQPQHF.

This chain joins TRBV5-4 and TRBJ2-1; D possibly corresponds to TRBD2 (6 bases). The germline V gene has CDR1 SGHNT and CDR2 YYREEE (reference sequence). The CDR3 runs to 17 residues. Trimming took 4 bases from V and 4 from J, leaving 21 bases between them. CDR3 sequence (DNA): TGTGCCAGCAGCCAAAAACCTGGAGGGATAGGATACAATGAGCAGTTCTTC. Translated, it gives CASSQKPGGIGYNEQFF.

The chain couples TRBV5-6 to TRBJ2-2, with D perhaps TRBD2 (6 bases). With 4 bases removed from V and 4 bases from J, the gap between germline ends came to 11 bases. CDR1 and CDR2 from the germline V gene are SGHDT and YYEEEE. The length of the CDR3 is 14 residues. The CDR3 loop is CASSPGLSTGELFF. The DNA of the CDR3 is TGTGCCAGCAGCCCGGGACTCAGCACCGGGGAGCTGTTTTTT.

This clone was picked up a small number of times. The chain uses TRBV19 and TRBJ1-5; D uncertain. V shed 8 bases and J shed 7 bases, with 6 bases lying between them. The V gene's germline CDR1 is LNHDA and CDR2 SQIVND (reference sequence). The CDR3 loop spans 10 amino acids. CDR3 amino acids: CASGWQPQHF. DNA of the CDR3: TGTGCCAGTGGTTGGCAGCCCCAGCATTTT.

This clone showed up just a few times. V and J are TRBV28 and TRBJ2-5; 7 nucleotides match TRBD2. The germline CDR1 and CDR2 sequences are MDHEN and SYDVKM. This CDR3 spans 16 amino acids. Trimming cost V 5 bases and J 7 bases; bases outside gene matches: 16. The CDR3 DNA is TGTGCCAGCAGTCCAACCGGGACTCTGGGCGGGGGGACCCAGTACTTC. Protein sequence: CASSPTGTLGGGTQYF.

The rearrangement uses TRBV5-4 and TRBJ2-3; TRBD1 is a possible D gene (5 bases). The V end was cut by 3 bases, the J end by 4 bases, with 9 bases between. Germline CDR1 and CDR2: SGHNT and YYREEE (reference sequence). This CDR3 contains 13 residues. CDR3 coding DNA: TGTGCCAGCAGCTCAAGGGGTTCAGATACGCAGTATTTT. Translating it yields CASSSRGSDTQYF.

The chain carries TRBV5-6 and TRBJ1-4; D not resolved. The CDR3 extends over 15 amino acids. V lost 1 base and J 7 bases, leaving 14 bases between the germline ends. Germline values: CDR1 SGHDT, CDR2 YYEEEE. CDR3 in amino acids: CASSLMLAEGEKLFF. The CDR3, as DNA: TGTGCCAGCAGCTTGATGCTGGCTGAGGGTGAAAAACTGTTTTTT.

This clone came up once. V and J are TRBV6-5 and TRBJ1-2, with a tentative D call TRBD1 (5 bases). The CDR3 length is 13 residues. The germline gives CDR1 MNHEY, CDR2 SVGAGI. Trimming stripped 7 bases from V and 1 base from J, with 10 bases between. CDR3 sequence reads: CASKPGGNYGYTF. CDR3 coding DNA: TGTGCCAGCAAGCCCGGGGGTAACTATGGCTACACCTTC.